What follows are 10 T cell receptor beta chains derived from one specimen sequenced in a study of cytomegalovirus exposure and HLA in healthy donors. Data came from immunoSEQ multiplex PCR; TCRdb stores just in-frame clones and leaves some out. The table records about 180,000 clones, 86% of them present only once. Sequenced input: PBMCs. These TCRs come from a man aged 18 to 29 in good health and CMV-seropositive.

CDR3 sequence: CASSFLGRTDTQYF. The CDR3 coding sequence is TGTGCCAGCAGCTTTCTCGGGAGAACAGATACGCAGTATTTT. The chain couples TRBV7-3 to TRBJ2-3, with a possible D match to TRBD2 (6 bases). Looked up from germline, CDR1 is SGHTA and CDR2 is FQGTGA. Trimming stripped 3 bases from V and 3 bases from J, with 10 bases between. The CDR3 has 14 residues.

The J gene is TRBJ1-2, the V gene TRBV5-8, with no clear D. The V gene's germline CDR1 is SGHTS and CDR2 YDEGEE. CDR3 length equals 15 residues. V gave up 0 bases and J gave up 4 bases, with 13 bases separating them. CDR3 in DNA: TGTGCCAGCAGCTTGGAGGCGGTGTCCCTCTATGGCTACACCTTC. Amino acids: CASSLEAVSLYGYTF.

Here the CDR3 reads CASRTRTASSNGYTF. CDR3 bases: TGTGCCAGCAGAACCCGGACAGCCAGCTCGAACGGCTACACCTTC. The V and J genes are TRBV6-5 and TRBJ1-2, with TRBD1 as a possible D gene (6 bases). The germline V gene has CDR1 MNHEY and CDR2 SVGAGI. This CDR3 has 15 amino acids. Trimming stripped 6 bases from V and 8 bases from J, with 22 bases between.

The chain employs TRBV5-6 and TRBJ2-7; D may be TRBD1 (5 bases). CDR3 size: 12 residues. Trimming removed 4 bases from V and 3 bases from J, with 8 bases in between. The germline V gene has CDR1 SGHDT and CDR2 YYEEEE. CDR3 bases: TGTGCCAGCAGCAGTGACAGCTACGAGCAGTACTTC. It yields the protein CASSSDSYEQYF.

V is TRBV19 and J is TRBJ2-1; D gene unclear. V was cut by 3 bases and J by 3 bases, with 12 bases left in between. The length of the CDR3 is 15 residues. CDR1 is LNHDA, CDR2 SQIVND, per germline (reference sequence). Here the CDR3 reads CASSIGGVIYNEQFF. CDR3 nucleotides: TGTGCCAGTAGTATTGGCGGCGTAATCTACAATGAGCAGTTCTTC.

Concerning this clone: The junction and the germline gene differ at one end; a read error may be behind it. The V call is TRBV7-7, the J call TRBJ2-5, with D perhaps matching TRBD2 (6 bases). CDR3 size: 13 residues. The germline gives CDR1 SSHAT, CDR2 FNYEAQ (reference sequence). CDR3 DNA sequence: TGTGCTAGCACTGCCGGGGGACCCGAGACCCAGTACTTC. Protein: CASTAGGPETQYF. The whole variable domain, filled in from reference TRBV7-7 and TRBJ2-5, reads GAGVSQSPRYKVTKRGQDVTLRCDPISSHATLYWYQQALGQGPEFLTYFNYEAQPDKSGLPSDRFSAERPEGSISTLTIQRTEQRDSAMYRCASTAGGPETQYFGPGTRLLVL.

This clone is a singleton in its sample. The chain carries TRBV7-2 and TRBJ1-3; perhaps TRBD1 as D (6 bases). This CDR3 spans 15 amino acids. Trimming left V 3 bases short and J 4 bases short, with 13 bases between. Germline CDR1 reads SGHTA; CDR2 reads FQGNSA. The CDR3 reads CASSFQTGLGNTIYF. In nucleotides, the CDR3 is TGTGCCAGCAGCTTCCAAACAGGGCTCGGAAACACCATATATTTT. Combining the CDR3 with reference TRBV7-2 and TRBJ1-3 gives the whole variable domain GAGVSQSPSNKVTEKGKDVELRCDPISGHTALYWYRQSLGQGLEFLIYFQGNSAPDKSGLPSDRFSAERTGGSVSTLTIQRTQQEDSAVYLCASSFQTGLGNTIYFGEGSWLTVV.

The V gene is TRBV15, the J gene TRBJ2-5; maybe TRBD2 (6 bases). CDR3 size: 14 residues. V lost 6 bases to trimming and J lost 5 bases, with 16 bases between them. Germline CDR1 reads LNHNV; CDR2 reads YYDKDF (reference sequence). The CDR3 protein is CATSQGGGAETQYF. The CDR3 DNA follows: TGTGCCACCAGTCAAGGAGGAGGGGCGGAGACCCAGTACTTC.

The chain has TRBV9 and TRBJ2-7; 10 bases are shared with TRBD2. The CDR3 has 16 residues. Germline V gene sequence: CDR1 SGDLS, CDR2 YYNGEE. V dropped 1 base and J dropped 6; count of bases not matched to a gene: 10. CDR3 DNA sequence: TGTGCCAGCAGCGTATCCCCCCTAGCGGGGGAAGTCGAGCAGTACTTC. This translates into CASSVSPLAGEVEQYF.

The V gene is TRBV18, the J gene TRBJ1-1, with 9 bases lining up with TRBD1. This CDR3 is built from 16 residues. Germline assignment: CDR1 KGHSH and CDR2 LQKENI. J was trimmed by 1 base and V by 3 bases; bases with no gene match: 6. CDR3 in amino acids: CASSPDRGSWNTEAFF. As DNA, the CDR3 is TGTGCCAGCTCACCTGACAGGGGGAGTTGGAACACTGAAGCTTTCTTT.